These T cell receptor beta chains were read from a single sample in a study of shared clonotypes between healthy human individuals. Clones were read by immunoSEQ multiplex PCR, and TCRdb kept only the in-frame ones, dropping some. This sample yields 800,000 to 950,000 clones, of which about 97% are seen a single time; around 0.21% belongs to the top ten. The sequencing sample was made of naive CD8+ T cells sorted from blood. These receptor sequences come from a man between 25 and 39 years old in good health. CDR3s include the opening cysteine and the closing phenylalanine or tryptophan. D genes are given only for firm matches. A clone size is listed for some rows: how often the clone was seen (once, few, many), or a class if it is expanded.

size: .
V: TRBV14
D: TRBD2
J: TRBJ2-1
DNA: TGTGCCAGCAGCCAGACTAGCGGTTACAATGAGCAGTTCTTC
CDR3: CASSQTSGYNEQFF

size: .
V: TRBV10-2
D: TRBD2
J: TRBJ2-2
DNA: TGCGCCAGCAGTGACGGGCTAGCGGGAGAGGGAACCGGGGAGCTGTTTTTT
CDR3: CASSDGLAGEGTGELFF

size: .
V: TRBV11-2
D: TRBD2
J: TRBJ2-1
DNA: TGTGCCAGCAGCCCTAGCTCTCGACTAGCGGGATCTGAGCAGTTCTTC
CDR3: CASSPSSRLAGSEQFF

size: .
V: TRBV7-9
D: .
J: TRBJ1-4
DNA: TGTGCCAGCAGCTTGGGAACTCAGGGGTTCGGTGAAAAACTGTTTTTT
CDR3: CASSLGTQGFGEKLFF

size: .
V: TRBV6-1
D: .
J: TRBJ2-7
DNA: TGTGCCAGCATGGGTGGGGGCTCCTACGAGCAGTACTTC
CDR3: CASMGGGSYEQYF

size: .
V: TRBV28
D: .
J: TRBJ2-2
DNA: TGTGCCAGCAGTTTTGACAGGTCGTACACCGGGGAGCTGTTTTTT
CDR3: CASSFDRSYTGELFF

size: .
V: TRBV6-1
D: TRBD1
J: TRBJ2-7
DNA: TGTGCCAGCAGTGAACTTGTAGACAGGGCTAAAAACGAGCAGTACTTC
CDR3: CASSELVDRAKNEQYF

size: .
V: TRBV7-9
D: .
J: TRBJ2-5
DNA: TGTGCCAGCAGCAAACAAGAGACCCAGTACTTC
CDR3: CASSKQETQYF

size: .
V: TRBV18
D: TRBD2
J: TRBJ2-7
DNA: TGTGCCAGCTCACCCCCGGGGGGCTACGAGCAGTACTTC
CDR3: CASSPPGGYEQYF

size: .
V: TRBV9
D: .
J: TRBJ2-1
DNA: TGTGCCAGCAGCGGACTAGGGAATGAGCAGTTCTTC
CDR3: CASSGLGNEQFF

size: .
V: TRBV2
D: TRBD1
J: TRBJ2-4
DNA: TGTGCCAGCAGTGAAGCGACAGGGGGGACCAAAAACATTCAGTACTTC
CDR3: CASSEATGGTKNIQYF

size: .
V: TRBV4-1
D: TRBD2
J: TRBJ2-5
DNA: TGCGCCAGCAGCCAAGGTGGAGGACTAGCGGGATTTGAGACCCAGTACTTC
CDR3: CASSQGGGLAGFETQYF

size: once
V: TRBV18
D: .
J: TRBJ2-3
DNA: TGTGCCAGCTCACCTCCCGGGGGCCCGGAGACAGATACGCAGTATTTT
CDR3: CASSPPGGPETDTQYF

size: .
V: TRBV30
D: .
J: TRBJ2-3
DNA: TGTGCCTGGAGTCTAATCACAGATACGCAGTATTTT
CDR3: CAWSLITDTQYF

size: .
V: TRBV15
D: TRBD2
J: TRBJ2-1
DNA: TGTGCCACCAGCAAGGGTGCGGGAGGGCCCGATGAGCAGTTCTTC
CDR3: CATSKGAGGPDEQFF

size: .
V: TRBV6-1
D: .
J: TRBJ2-7
DNA: TGTGCCAGCAGTGATATAGGGAACAGCTCCTACGAGCAGTACTTC
CDR3: CASSDIGNSSYEQYF

size: .
V: TRBV10-2
D: .
J: TRBJ2-7
DNA: TGCGCCAGCAGTGAGTCGGTAGGGTATGGGTACGAGCAGTACTTC
CDR3: CASSESVGYGYEQYF

size: .
V: TRBV5-8
D: TRBD1
J: TRBJ1-4
DNA: TGTGCCAGCAGCTTTTCCGGGACAGGGAACGAAAAACTGTTTTTT
CDR3: CASSFSGTGNEKLFF

size: .
V: TRBV21-1
D: .
J: TRBJ2-1
DNA: TGTGCCAGCAGCGCGGGACACTTCTACAATGAGCAGTTCTTC
CDR3: CASSAGHFYNEQFF

size: once
V: TRBV27
D: .
J: TRBJ2-2
DNA: TGTGCCAGCAGTTTATACGGGAGCGCCGTTTCGAACACCGGGGAGCTGTTTTTT
CDR3: CASSLYGSAVSNTGELFF

size: .
V: TRBV27
D: .
J: TRBJ2-7
DNA: TGTGCCAGCAGTTTAATAAGGAGCTCCTACGAGCAGTACTTC
CDR3: CASSLIRSSYEQYF

size: .
V: TRBV27
D: .
J: TRBJ1-1
DNA: TGTGCCAGCAGTTTAAGTCCAGGCGGCACTGAAGCTTTCTTT
CDR3: CASSLSPGGTEAFF

size: .
V: TRBV4-1
D: TRBD2
J: TRBJ2-7
DNA: TGCGCCAGCAGCCCAGCGGTCCCCGGGACTAGCGGGTCCGCCTCCTACGAGCAGTACTTC
CDR3: CASSPAVPGTSGSASYEQYF

size: .
V: TRBV27
D: .
J: TRBJ2-7
DNA: TGTGCCAGCAGACAGGGCCTCGAGCAGTACTTC
CDR3: CASRQGLEQYF

size: .
V: TRBV27
D: .
J: TRBJ2-7
DNA: TGTGCCAGCAGCCCCTCGGTGGACGAGCAGTACTTC
CDR3: CASSPSVDEQYF